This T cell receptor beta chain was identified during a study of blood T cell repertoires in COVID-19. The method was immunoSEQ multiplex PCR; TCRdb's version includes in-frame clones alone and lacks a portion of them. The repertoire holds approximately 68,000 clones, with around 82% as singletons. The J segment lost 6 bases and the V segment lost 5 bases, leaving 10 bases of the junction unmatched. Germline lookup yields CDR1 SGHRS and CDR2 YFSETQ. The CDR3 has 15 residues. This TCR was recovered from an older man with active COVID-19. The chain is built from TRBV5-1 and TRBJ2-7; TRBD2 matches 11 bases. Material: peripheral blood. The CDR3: CASRPTSGTGGEQYF. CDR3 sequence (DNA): TGCGCCAGCAGGCCGACTAGCGGGACAGGCGGCGAGCAGTACTTC.